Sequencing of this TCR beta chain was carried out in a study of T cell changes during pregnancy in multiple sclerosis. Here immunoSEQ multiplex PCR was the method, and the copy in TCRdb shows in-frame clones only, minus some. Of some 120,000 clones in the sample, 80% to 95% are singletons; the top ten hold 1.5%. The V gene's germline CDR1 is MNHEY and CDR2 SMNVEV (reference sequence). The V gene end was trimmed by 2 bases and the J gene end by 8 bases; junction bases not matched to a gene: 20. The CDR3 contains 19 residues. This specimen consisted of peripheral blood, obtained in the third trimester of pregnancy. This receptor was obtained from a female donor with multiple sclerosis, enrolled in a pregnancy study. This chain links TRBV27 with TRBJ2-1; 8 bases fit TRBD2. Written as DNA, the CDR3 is TGTGCCAGCAGTTTAGTTACAGTAACTAGCGGCCCCCTCGGCGATGAGCAGTTCTTC. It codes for CASSLVTVTSGPLGDEQFF.